The sequence of this TCR beta chain was determined in a study of graft-versus-host responses after intestinal transplantation. Study conclusions and caveats: Detection of GvH clones occurred in recipient marrow, and some had their first appearance in ileum or blood.

The table lists this clone with a count of one. The antigen remains unidentified. The table came from immunoSEQ multiplex PCR; TCRdb's copy has only in-frame clones and leaves some out. The data show 77,000 or so clones, with around 95% seen just once and 0.53% held by the top ten. CDR3 size: 14 residues. V lost 5 bases to trimming and J lost 1 base, with 9 bases between them. Germline-derived CDR1 and CDR2 are MNHEY and SMNVEV (reference sequence). The receptor's source is a human donor who received an intestinal transplant. The material was unstimulated CD8+ T cells sorted from spleen or lymph node cells, obtained before intestinal transplant. The V gene is TRBV27, the J gene TRBJ1-5; D ambiguous. The CDR3 bases are TGTGCCAGCAGTGATCAAGGGAGCAATCAGCCCCAGCATTTT. Translating gives CASSDQGSNQPQHF.